Listed below are T cell receptor beta chains from one sample, sequenced in a study of shared clonotypes between healthy human individuals. The repertoire was sequenced with immunoSEQ multiplex PCR; TCRdb's copy has only in-frame clones and lacks some. The sample shows roughly 2.5 million clones, around 94% of them seen only once. Input material: naive CD4+ T cells sorted from blood. All receptors come from a man in his late teens or twenties in good health. CDR3s include the opening cysteine and the closing phenylalanine or tryptophan. A D gene is named only where the DNA matches it firmly. Some rows mark clone size as missing; the rest say once, few, many or name a class of expanded clone.

J gene	V gene	D gene	clone size	CDR3 protein	CDR3 DNA
TRBJ1-1	TRBV18	-	-	CASSPYRDSGTEAFF	TGTGCCAGCTCACCCTACAGGGATTCGGGCACTGAAGCTTTCTTT
TRBJ2-5	TRBV5-1	-	-	CASSSDIRGETQYF	TGCGCCAGCAGCTCGGATATCCGGGGAGAGACCCAGTACTTC
TRBJ1-2	TRBV6-5	TRBD1	-	CASSYHGQGNYGYTF	TGTGCCAGCAGTTACCACGGACAGGGCAACTATGGCTACACCTTC
TRBJ2-1	TRBV10-3	-	-	CAISGGSGSYNEQFF	TGTGCCATCAGTGGTGGTAGCGGCTCCTACAATGAGCAGTTCTTC
TRBJ1-1	TRBV14	-	-	CASSQFSGAFF	TGTGCCAGCAGCCAATTCAGCGGGGCTTTCTTT
TRBJ2-5	TRBV6-1	TRBD2	-	CASTSGGLIRETQYF	TGTGCCAGCACCAGCGGGGGGTTGATTAGAGAGACCCAGTACTTC
TRBJ2-3	TRBV6-1	TRBD1	-	CASKLDRGGTDTQYF	TGTGCCAGTAAACTTGACAGGGGTGGCACAGATACGCAGTATTTT
TRBJ2-3	TRBV5-6	-	-	CASSSYTDTQYF	TGTGCCAGCAGCTCGTACACAGATACGCAGTATTTT
TRBJ2-3	TRBV11-2	-	-	CASSLVARSLYF	TGTGCCAGCAGCTTAGTCGCGCGGTCGCTTTATTTT
TRBJ2-3	TRBV15	-	-	CATSPPETDTQYF	TGTGCCACCAGCCCCCCCGAGACAGATACGCAGTATTTT
TRBJ2-1	TRBV10-3	TRBD2	-	CAISLAGGSYNEQFF	TGTGCCATCAGTCTAGCGGGAGGATCCTACAATGAGCAGTTCTTC
TRBJ1-2	TRBV19	-	-	CASSITQAPSGVYGYTF	TGTGCCAGTAGTATCACCCAGGCCCCGTCTGGGGTCTATGGCTACACCTTC
TRBJ1-2	TRBV6-5	-	-	CASLAPYGYTF	TGTGCCAGCTTGGCGCCGTATGGCTACACCTTC
TRBJ1-1	TRBV6-5	-	-	CASSRQTMNTEAFF	TGTGCCAGCAGTAGACAGACCATGAACACTGAAGCTTTCTTT
TRBJ2-5	TRBV7-9	-	-	CASSSSGGRKTQYF	TGTGCCAGCAGCTCTTCGGGGGGCCGCAAGACCCAGTACTTC
TRBJ2-1	TRBV7-2	TRBD2	-	CASSLGLAVRNEQFF	TGTGCCAGCAGCTTAGGACTAGCGGTAAGAAATGAGCAGTTCTTC
TRBJ2-2	TRBV6-4	TRBD2	once	CASSRVSGGTSNTGELFF	TGTGCCAGCAGTAGAGTTAGCGGGGGGACTTCGAACACCGGGGAGCTGTTTTTT
TRBJ2-4	TRBV6-5	-	-	CASSPGLAKNIQYF	TGTGCCAGCAGCCCAGGGTTAGCCAAAAACATTCAGTACTTC
TRBJ2-5	TRBV11-2	-	once	CASSWAGGRETQYF	TGTGCCAGCAGCTGGGCTGGGGGGAGGGAGACCCAGTACTTC
TRBJ2-3	TRBV4-1	TRBD2	-	CASSQGLAGGPGTDTQYF	TGCGCCAGCAGCCAAGGACTAGCGGGAGGGCCGGGCACAGATACGCAGTATTTT
TRBJ1-5	TRBV6-5	-	-	CASSPYKSNQPQHF	TGTGCCAGCAGCCCGTATAAGAGCAATCAGCCCCAGCATTTT
TRBJ2-7	TRBV30	-	-	CAWETGTYEQYF	TGTGCCTGGGAAACAGGGACCTACGAGCAGTACTTC
TRBJ2-7	TRBV30	TRBD1	-	CAWKGPDRVHEQYF	TGTGCCTGGAAAGGCCCTGACAGGGTACACGAGCAGTACTTC
TRBJ2-1	TRBV2	-	-	CASSEGRLIQTYNEQFF	TGTGCCAGCAGTGAGGGGCGTCTAATCCAGACCTACAATGAGCAGTTCTTC
TRBJ2-2	TRBV5-1	-	-	CASSPARESGELFF	TGCGCCAGCAGTCCCGCCCGCGAGTCCGGGGAGCTGTTTTTT
TRBJ2-7	TRBV9	TRBD1	-	CASSPTATGGSYEQYF	TGTGCCAGCAGCCCAACGGCTACAGGGGGCTCCTACGAGCAGTACTTC
TRBJ2-6	TRBV7-2	-	-	CASSQTLSGANVLTF	TGTGCCAGCAGCCAGACCCTCTCTGGGGCCAACGTCCTGACTTTC
TRBJ1-5	TRBV9	TRBD1	-	CASSGIPRDSDSQPQHF	TGTGCCAGCAGCGGTATTCCTCGGGACAGTGATAGTCAGCCCCAGCATTTT
TRBJ1-5	TRBV11-2	TRBD1	-	CASSSTGGNQPQHF	TGTGCCAGCAGCTCGACAGGGGGCAATCAGCCCCAGCATTTT
TRBJ2-7	TRBV5-1	-	-	CASSLVGAGKLGYEQYF	TGCGCCAGCAGCTTAGTAGGGGCGGGGAAGCTCGGTTACGAGCAGTACTTC
TRBJ2-1	TRBV18	-	-	CASSPLARYNEQFF	TGTGCCAGCTCACCCCTTGCCCGGTACAATGAGCAGTTCTTC
TRBJ2-5	TRBV7-3	TRBD2	-	CASSLTSGGGLAQYF	TGTGCCAGCAGCCTGACTAGCGGGGGGGGATTGGCCCAGTACTTC
TRBJ2-1	TRBV6-5	-	once	CATSAGFNEQFF	TGTGCCACCTCGGCCGGGTTTAATGAGCAGTTCTTC
TRBJ2-2	TRBV25-1	-	-	CASSVQGEYGELFF	TGTGCCAGCAGTGTTCAGGGCGAGTACGGGGAGCTGTTTTTT
TRBJ2-6	TRBV5-4	TRBD1	-	CASSLDRGGANVLTF	TGTGCCAGCAGCTTAGACAGGGGTGGGGCCAACGTCCTGACTTTC
TRBJ2-5	TRBV20-1	-	-	CSLQGQETQYF	TGCAGCCTCCAGGGCCAAGAGACCCAGTACTTC
TRBJ1-6	TRBV4-2	-	-	CASSQDLSGSNSYNSPLHF	TGTGCCAGCAGCCAAGATCTTTCGGGTTCTAACTCCTATAATTCACCCCTCCACTTT
TRBJ1-2	TRBV27	-	-	CASQRHAGGGYTF	TGTGCCAGCCAACGACACGCGGGAGGGGGCTACACCTTC
TRBJ1-2	TRBV5-6	-	-	CASSLDPAKGYTF	TGTGCCAGCAGCTTGGACCCGGCTAAAGGCTACACCTTC
TRBJ2-5	TRBV27	-	-	CASSLLPRPPQETQYF	TGTGCCAGCAGTTTATTGCCCCGACCCCCCCAAGAGACCCAGTACTTC
TRBJ2-2	TRBV7-9	-	-	CASRETGELFF	TGTGCCAGCAGGGAAACCGGGGAGCTGTTTTTT
TRBJ2-5	TRBV7-2	TRBD2	-	CASSLARGDTKTQYF	TGTGCCAGCAGCTTAGCGCGGGGGGATACAAAGACCCAGTACTTC
TRBJ1-4	TRBV30	-	-	CAWSGRNEKLFF	TGTGCCTGGAGTGGGCGGAATGAAAAACTGTTTTTT
TRBJ1-2	TRBV15	TRBD1	-	CATSGGQGNGYTF	TGTGCCACCAGCGGGGGACAGGGCAATGGCTACACCTTC
TRBJ2-7	TRBV4-1	-	-	CASSHQFESYEQYF	TGCGCCAGCAGCCATCAATTCGAATCCTACGAGCAGTACTTC
TRBJ2-2	TRBV15	-	-	CATSRGGKAGELFF	TGTGCCACCAGCAGAGGGGGAAAAGCCGGGGAGCTGTTTTTT
TRBJ2-7	TRBV5-1	TRBD1	-	CASSFYGQGLEQYF	TGCGCCAGCAGCTTTTATGGACAGGGCCTCGAGCAGTACTTC
TRBJ1-5	TRBV9	-	-	CASSVGDHNQPQHF	TGTGCCAGCAGCGTAGGGGACCACAATCAGCCCCAGCATTTT
TRBJ2-5	TRBV5-6	-	-	CASSGVTRGETQYF	TGTGCCAGCAGCGGGGTGACCCGGGGGGAGACCCAGTACTTC
TRBJ1-1	TRBV5-3	-	-	CARSLVSRDIQNTEAFF	TGTGCCAGAAGCTTGGTAAGCCGGGACATCCAGAACACTGAAGCTTTCTTT
TRBJ1-6	TRBV18	-	-	CASSRGGQDNSPLHF	TGTGCCAGCTCACGTGGCGGGCAGGACAATTCACCCCTCCACTTT
TRBJ1-1	TRBV5-1	-	-	CASSWTANTEAFF	TGCGCCAGCAGCTGGACAGCAAACACTGAAGCTTTCTTT
TRBJ2-3	TRBV5-1	-	-	CATSVGANTDTQYF	TGCGCCACCTCGGTAGGGGCGAACACAGATACGCAGTATTTT
TRBJ2-7	TRBV19	-	-	CASSSTWGPEQYF	TGTGCCAGTAGTTCTACGTGGGGGCCCGAGCAGTACTTC
TRBJ1-3	TRBV6-1	-	-	CASSPASGNTIYF	TGTGCCAGCAGCCCGGCTTCTGGAAACACCATATATTTT
TRBJ2-2	TRBV4-3	-	once	CASRSGLPTGELFF	TGCGCCAGCAGATCGGGACTTCCCACCGGGGAGCTGTTTTTT
TRBJ1-1	TRBV5-4	-	-	CASSSRGLEAFF	TGTGCCAGCAGCTCTAGGGGACTTGAAGCTTTCTTT
TRBJ1-4	TRBV27	-	-	CASSFGGNEKLFF	TGTGCCAGCAGTTTTGGGGGGAATGAAAAACTGTTTTTT
TRBJ2-3	TRBV18	TRBD2	-	CASSPALAGEKGTQYF	TGTGCCAGCTCACCAGCTCTAGCGGGGGAAAAGGGTACGCAGTATTTT
TRBJ2-7	TRBV5-1	TRBD2	-	CASSQTSGSIEQYF	TGCGCCAGCAGCCAAACTAGCGGGTCCATTGAGCAGTACTTC